This T cell receptor beta chain derives from a study of cytomegalovirus exposure and HLA in healthy donors. Study-level information: Per a later analysis, the 666 first-cohort and approximately 120 validation repertoires shared one platform.

TCRdb's copy holds only in-frame clones and misses some; the assay was immunoSEQ multiplex PCR. This table holds 140,000 to 150,000 clones, about 94% found once. Between the trimmed V and J ends, which lost 8 bases and 1 base, there was a span of 6 bases. The V gene's germline CDR1 is ENHRY and CDR2 SYGVKD. This CDR3 contains 11 residues. With respect to this clone: The antigen remains undetermined.

Notes on the study in general: Subsequent analysis found a tendency for first-cohort TCR clusters to co-occur within the 120 or so validation repertoires. Cytomegalovirus status was reportedly diagnosed by the classifier with high specificity and sensitivity.

The chain couples TRBV10-3 to TRBJ2-7; D ambiguous. Sequenced sample: PBMCs. This TCR was recovered from a man aged 18-30 years in good health and CMV-seropositive. This CDR3 reads CAIWASYEQYF. The DNA for the CDR3 is TGTGCCATCTGGGCTTCCTACGAGCAGTACTTC.